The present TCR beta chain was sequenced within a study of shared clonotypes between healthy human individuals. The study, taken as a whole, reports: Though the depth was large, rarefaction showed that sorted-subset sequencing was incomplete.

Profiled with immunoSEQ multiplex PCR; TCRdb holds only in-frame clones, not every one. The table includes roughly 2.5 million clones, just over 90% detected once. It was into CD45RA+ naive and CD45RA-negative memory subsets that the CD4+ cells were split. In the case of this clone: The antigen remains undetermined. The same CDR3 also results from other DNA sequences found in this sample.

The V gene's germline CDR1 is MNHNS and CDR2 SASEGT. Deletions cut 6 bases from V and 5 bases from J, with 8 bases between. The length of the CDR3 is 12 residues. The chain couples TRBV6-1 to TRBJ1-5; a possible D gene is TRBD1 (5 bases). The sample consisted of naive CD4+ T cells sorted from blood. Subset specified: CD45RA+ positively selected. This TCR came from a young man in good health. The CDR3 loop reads CASSDRYQPQHF. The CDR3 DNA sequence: TGTGCCAGCAGCGACAGATATCAGCCCCAGCATTTT.